The following is a T cell receptor (beta chain) sequence with its context. This sample was included in a study of blood T cells in healthy people across ages. At the level of the study: Template switching recovered approximately one barcoded beta molecule for every two T cells.

V dropped 1 base and J dropped 5; count of bases not matched to a gene: 7. CDR1 is SEHNR, CDR2 FQNEAQ, per germline (reference sequence). The length of the CDR3 is 15 residues. Primers used in a second PCR of about 7 to 11 cycles were a sample-barcoded 5' primer and a J-beta primer mix. TCRdb fed the 5' RACE reads into MiXCR, producing one record per CDR3 protein. The sample includes approximately 800,000 distinct CDR3 sequences, about 62% of them seen just once. Specimen: blood. The chain joins TRBV7-9 to TRBJ2-5; 7 bases are shared with TRBD1. The receptor's source is a man between 25 and 39 years old in good health. The CDR3 protein is CASSLGTGRGETQYF. For the CDR3, the DNA is TGTGCCAGCAGCTTAGGGACAGGCAGAGGGGAGACCCAGTACTTC.